One sample yielded the 2 T cell receptor beta chains listed below, sequenced in a study of post-analysis software for immune sequencing data. Study-wide findings and caveats: Patients used four to six TRBV segments, including TRBV5-6, TRBV5-1 and TRBV20-1, more often than controls.

Their antigens are not known. Tagging with unique molecular identifiers was a feature of the TCR beta cDNA libraries. A single record per CDR3 protein comes from TCRdb applying MiXCR to the PCR reads. The sample has about 430,000 distinct CDR3 sequences, more than 30% seen once. The sequenced material came from blood. These TCRs come from a girl aged 2 to 9 with multiple sclerosis.

Regarding this clonotype: Germline and junction disagree at one end, which may indicate a read error. This rearrangement joins TRBV7-2 to TRBJ1-2; D uncertain. The CDR3 loop spans 14 amino acids. The germline V gene has CDR1 SGHTA and CDR2 FQGNSA. The CDR3 DNA follows: TGTGCCAGCAGCTTAGTTTCAGAGACCTATGACTACACCTTC. This translates into CASSLVSETYDYTF.

This clonotype was detected only a few times. The genes are TRBV28 and TRBJ2-7, with D unclear. CDR1 and CDR2 (germline): MDHEN, SYDVKM. This CDR3 has 11 residues. Trimming left V 7 bases short and J 1 base short, with 5 bases between. CDR3 bases: TGTGCCAGCACTGCTTCCTACGAGCAGTACTTC. Protein: CASTASYEQYF.